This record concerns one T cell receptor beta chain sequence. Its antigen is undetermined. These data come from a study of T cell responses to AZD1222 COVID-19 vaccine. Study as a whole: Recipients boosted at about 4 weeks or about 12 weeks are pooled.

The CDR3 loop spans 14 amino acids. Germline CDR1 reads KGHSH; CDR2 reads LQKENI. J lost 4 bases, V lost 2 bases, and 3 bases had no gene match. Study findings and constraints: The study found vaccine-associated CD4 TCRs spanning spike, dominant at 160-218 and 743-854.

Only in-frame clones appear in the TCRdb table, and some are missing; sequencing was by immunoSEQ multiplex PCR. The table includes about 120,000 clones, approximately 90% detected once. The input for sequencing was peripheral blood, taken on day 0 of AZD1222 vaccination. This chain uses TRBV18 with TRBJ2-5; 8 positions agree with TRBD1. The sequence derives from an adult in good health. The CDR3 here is CASSPAGGSETQYF. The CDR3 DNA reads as TGTGCCAGCTCACCAGCAGGGGGCTCAGAGACCCAGTACTTC.